These 30 T cell receptor beta chains were sequenced from one sample in a study of spatial heterogeneity in lung cancer. MiXCR was run by TCRdb on the 5' RACE reads, yielding one entry per CDR3 protein. The sample consists of about 48,000 distinct CDR3 sequences, less than 6% of them appearing once. Time point meaning: sample taken at primary tumor resection. The specimen was PBMCs, collected at surgery. The receptors were gathered from a male donor with early-stage non-small cell lung cancer.

This clonotype was counted between two and nine times. The chain recombines TRBV7-2 with TRBJ2-1, with 8 bases identical to TRBD2. CDR1 and CDR2 (germline): SGHTA, FQGNSA. This CDR3 has 15 amino acids. V shed 4 bases, J shed 7 bases, and the junction held 9 bases outside the gene matches. The CDR3 nucleotides read TGTGCCAGCAGCTCCTCCTCTAGCGGGTTTAATGAGCAGTTCTTC. It codes for CASSSSSSGFNEQFF.

In its sample, this clonotype was seen many times. The V gene is TRBV20-1, the J gene TRBJ2-7; no clear D. Germline V gene data show CDR1 as DFQATT and CDR2 as SNEGSKA (reference sequence). Trimming removed 0 bases at V and 5 bases at J, with 17 bases between. The length of the CDR3 is 15 residues. The CDR3 DNA follows: TGCAGTGCTAGAGATAACGCTGTCGGATACAACGAGCAGTACTTC. Its translation: CSARDNAVGYNEQYF.

Turning to this clonotype: This may come from a read error, since a much larger clone is one base off. The chain links TRBV5-6 to TRBJ1-1; D gene uncertain. The CDR3 is made up of 15 amino acids. The germline V gene has CDR1 SGHDT and CDR2 YYEEEE. DNA of the CDR3: TGTGTCAGCAGCTTCCTGACAACCAAGAACACTGAAGCTTTCTTT. As protein: CVSSFLTTKNTEAFF. The whole variable domain, remainder taken from reference TRBV5-6 and TRBJ1-1, is DAGVTQSPTHLIKTRGQQVTLRCSPKSGHDTVSWYQQALGQGPQFIFQYYEEEERQRGNFPDRFSGHQFPNYSSELNVNALLLGDSALYLCVSSFLTTKNTEAFFGQGTRLTVV.

The chain combines TRBV6-6 with TRBJ2-7; D is ambiguous. Germline assignment: CDR1 MNHNY and CDR2 SVGAGI (reference sequence). This CDR3 region has 13 residues. The germline V and J ends were trimmed by 2 bases and 7 bases, with 12 bases remaining between them. The DNA for the CDR3 is TGTGCCAGCAGTTACGTCCGAGCCGGGGAGCAGTACTTC. The encoded protein is CASSYVRAGEQYF.

This clonotype has at least ten counts. In DNA form, the CDR3 reads TGCAGTGCTAGAGCAGGGAAGGGCCGCGGCTACACCTTC. This gives the protein CSARAGKGRGYTF. This chain links TRBV20-1 with TRBJ1-2, with TRBD1 as a possible D gene (5 bases). Germline CDR1 DFQATT, CDR2 SNEGSKA (reference sequence). There are 13 residues in the CDR3. V was trimmed by 1 base and J by 8 bases, leaving 14 bases between them.

This clonotype was picked up many times. The gene calls are TRBV10-3 and TRBJ2-5, with 8 bases aligning to TRBD2. This CDR3 contains 13 residues. The junction had 9 bases not matched to a gene; V was cut back by 10 bases and J by 5 bases. Germline V gene lookup returns CDR1 ENHRY and CDR2 SYGVKD. The CDR3 sequence is CASQSGSGETQYF. CDR3 in DNA: TGTGCCAGTCAGAGCGGGAGTGGGGAGACCCAGTACTTC.

This clonotype turned up a few times. The rearrangement joins TRBV7-8 to TRBJ2-4; maybe TRBD2 (5 bases). V lost 10 bases and J lost 1, with 20 bases in between. The length of the CDR3 is 16 residues. CDR1 is SGHVS, CDR2 FQNEAQ, per germline. CDR3 protein: CANPRAGPGAKNIQYF. In nucleotides, the CDR3 is TGTGCCAACCCACGTGCGGGCCCCGGGGCCAAAAACATTCAGTACTTC.

This clonotype was counted many times. The rearrangement links TRBV10-3 to TRBJ1-4; 8 nucleotides match TRBD1. The CDR3 extends over 15 amino acids. V shed 1 base and J 8 bases; nucleotides not matched to a gene: 6. Germline V gives CDR1 ENHRY, CDR2 SYGVKD. The CDR3 nucleotides are TGTGCCATCAGTGAGTGGACAGGGATCGAGGAAAAACTGTTTTTT. Its protein product is CAISEWTGIEEKLFF.

This clonotype showed up many times. This chain connects TRBV12-3 or TRBV12-4 to TRBJ2-2; the match to TRBD2 covers 9 bases. The V segment lost 7 bases and the J segment 5 bases; nucleotides outside the gene matches: 2. The CDR3 runs 13 residues. The CDR3 loop reads CASTSGKTGELFF. The DNA of the CDR3 is TGTGCCAGCACTAGCGGGAAAACCGGGGAGCTGTTTTTT.

This clonotype was picked up many times. The chain is built from TRBV11-2 and TRBJ2-7; a possible D gene is TRBD2 (6 bases). This CDR3 spans 13 amino acids. Germline CDR1 is SGHAT and CDR2 is FQNNGV. The V end was cut by 4 bases, the J end by 5 bases, with 12 bases between. For the CDR3, the DNA is TGTGCCAGCAGCTCGGGGGAGACCGACGAGCAGTACTTC. This sequence encodes CASSSGETDEQYF. The whole variable domain, filled in from reference TRBV11-2 and TRBJ2-7, reads EAGVAQSPRYKIIEKRQSVAFWCNPISGHATLYWYQQILGQGPKLLIQFQNNGVVDDSQLPKDRFSAERLKGVDSTLKIQPAKLEDSAVYLCASSSGETDEQYFGPGTRLTVT.

The V call is TRBV6-2 or TRBV6-3, the J call TRBJ2-1, with D maybe TRBD2 (5 bases). The V and J ends lost 0 bases and 7 bases respectively, with 13 bases between them. In germline, CDR1 is MNHEY, CDR2 SVGEGT. The CDR3 spans 15 residues. This chain's CDR3 is CASSYSAREFNEQFF. The CDR3 DNA reads TGTGCCAGCAGTTACTCCGCTAGGGAGTTTAATGAGCAGTTCTTC.

This clonotype has ten or more counts. The chain recombines TRBV7-9 with TRBJ2-7; D possibly corresponds to TRBD1 (6 bases). The CDR3 runs 13 residues. CDR1 is SEHNR and CDR2 is FQNEAQ in the germline V gene (reference sequence). V lost 4 bases to trimming and J lost 2 bases, with 9 bases between them. The CDR3 loop reads CASSSEGAYEQYF. CDR3 coding DNA: TGTGCCAGCAGCTCCGAGGGGGCCTACGAGCAGTACTTC.

This clonotype was observed many times. The J gene is TRBJ2-2, the V gene TRBV29-1; D unresolved. Trimming cost V 7 bases and J 5 bases, with 11 bases left between them. Germline CDR1 and CDR2: SQVTM and ANQGSEA. The CDR3 covers 12 residues. CDR3 DNA: TGCAGCGCTTTGCGGTATACCGGGGAGCTGTTTTTT. Protein: CSALRYTGELFF.

The chain combines TRBV6-5 with TRBJ2-6; tentative D call: TRBD2 (7 bases). The length of the CDR3 is 15 residues. CDR1 MNHEY and CDR2 SVGAGI come from the germline V gene. V was shortened by 6 bases and J by 4 bases, with 13 bases between the two germline ends. The CDR3 sequence: CASSRGAEGANVLTF. In nucleotides, the CDR3 is TGTGCCAGCAGCCGGGGGGCGGAAGGGGCCAACGTCCTGACTTTC.

This clonotype has ten or more counts. The chain joins TRBV4-1 to TRBJ2-7, with D possibly TRBD2 on 6 matching bases. Trimming took off 4 bases at V and 0 bases at J, with 10 bases between the two ends. CDR1 MGHRA and CDR2 YSYEKL come from the germline V gene. The CDR3 spans 14 residues. For the CDR3, the DNA is TGCGCCAGCAGCCGGGCGGGACCCTCCTACGAGCAGTACTTC. Translated, it gives CASSRAGPSYEQYF.

This clonotype has a handful of counts. A much more abundant neighbour one base away suggests this may be a read error. J is TRBJ1-5 and V is TRBV12-3 or TRBV12-4; D unresolved. This CDR3 comprises 14 residues. This CDR3 is CASSRGGGNRPQHF. The CDR3 nucleotides are TGTGCCAGCTCCCGGGGAGGCGGGAATCGGCCCCAGCATTTT.

This clonotype was recorded at least ten times. This CDR3 reads CASSIPQTSNQPQHF. The CDR3 DNA sequence: TGTGCCAGTAGTATTCCCCAGACTAGCAATCAGCCCCAGCATTTT. V and J are TRBV19 and TRBJ1-5; D gene ambiguous. Germline V gives CDR1 LNHDA, CDR2 SQIVND (reference sequence). V lost 3 bases and J lost 0, with 9 bases in between. The length of the CDR3 is 15 residues.

This chain uses TRBV2 with TRBJ2-3, with D unresolved. V dropped 8 bases and J dropped 5 bases, with 14 bases sitting between them. The CDR3 sequence is 13 residues long. Per germline, CDR1 SNHLY and CDR2 FYNNEI. This chain's CDR3 is CASGDQLRDTQYF. CDR3 sequence (DNA): TGTGCCAGCGGCGACCAGCTCAGAGATACGCAGTATTTT.

This clonotype was found many times. The CDR3, as DNA: TGTGCCAGCAGCCAAGCTAGCGGTCTAGCCAAAAACATTCAGTACTTC. It translates to CASSQASGLAKNIQYF. The chain combines TRBV4-2 with TRBJ2-4, with 7 bases that match TRBD2. The V and J ends lost 1 base and 0 bases, in that order; junction bases with no gene match: 3. The germline CDR1 and CDR2 sequences are LGHNA and YNFKEQ. This CDR3 is built from 16 residues.

This clonotype occurred many times. The chain couples TRBV5-4 to TRBJ1-1; tentatively, D is TRBD1 (5 bases). Germline CDR1 reads SGHNT; CDR2 reads YYREEE (reference sequence). The CDR3 covers 13 residues. The ends were cut back, 4 bases at V and 5 bases at J, with 12 bases in the middle. CDR3 amino acids: CASSLTRGTEAFF. CDR3 bases: TGTGCCAGCAGCCTTACTAGGGGAACTGAAGCTTTCTTT.

This clonotype showed up just a few times. For the CDR3, the DNA is TGTGCCAGCAGTTTAGCGCTCCAGGGAGGGGACTACGAGCAGTACTTC. It is translated as CASSLALQGGDYEQYF. The chain carries TRBV12-3 or TRBV12-4 and TRBJ2-7, with 7 bases that match TRBD2. Trimming removed 0 bases from V and 3 bases from J; junction bases left unmatched: 8. CDR3 length equals 16 residues.

The chain uses TRBV18 and TRBJ2-2; the D gene is possibly TRBD2 (6 bases). Trimming left V 8 bases short and J 1 base short, with 14 bases between. CDR1 and CDR2 (germline): KGHSH, LQKENI. The CDR3 loop spans 15 amino acids. This chain's CDR3 is CASRGSGQNTGELFF. DNA of the CDR3: TGTGCCAGCCGGGGGTCAGGCCAGAACACCGGGGAGCTGTTTTTT.

This clonotype came up many times. This sequence joins TRBV23-1 and TRBJ2-2; TRBD2 is a possible D gene (6 bases). TRBV23-1 is filed as an ORF, its function uncertain. The CDR3 contains 17 residues. Trimming cost V 1 base and J 1 base, with 13 bases left between them. Here the CDR3 DNA reads TGCGCCAGCAGTCAATTCTGTTGGCGGGAGAACACCGGGGAGCTGTTTTTT. The encoded protein is CASSQFCWRENTGELFF.

This clonotype occurred a few times. The V and J genes are TRBV20-1 and TRBJ1-1, with D unclear. The CDR3 consists of 12 residues. Trimming removed 1 base from V and 6 bases from J, with 9 bases in between. Germline V gene sequence: CDR1 DFQATT, CDR2 SNEGSKA (reference sequence). The CDR3: CSARGGVAEAFF. CDR3 sequence (DNA): TGCAGTGCTAGAGGTGGGGTCGCTGAAGCTTTCTTT.

This clonotype was detected ten times or more. The genes are TRBV7-9 and TRBJ1-1, with D unresolved. V lost 3 bases to trimming and J lost 1 base, with 3 bases between them. From germline, CDR1 is SEHNR and CDR2 FQNEAQ (reference sequence). The CDR3 totals 12 residues. CDR3 protein: CASSFTNTEAFF. CDR3 bases: TGTGCCAGCAGCTTTACGAACACTGAAGCTTTCTTT.

This clonotype was counted ten times or more. The gene calls are TRBV7-3 and TRBJ1-1; 7 nucleotides agree with TRBD1. The ends lost 5 bases at V and 5 bases at J; junction bases unmatched: 5. The CDR3 covers 13 residues. Germline CDR1 is SGHTA and CDR2 is FQGTGA. CDR3 nucleotides: TGTGCCAGCAGCGCGCACAGGGGTACTGAAGCTTTCTTT. It specifies CASSAHRGTEAFF.

The sample holds many counts of this clonotype. The chain recombines TRBV6-2 or TRBV6-3 with TRBJ2-1; 7 nucleotides line up with TRBD2. Germline V lookup: CDR1 MNHEY, CDR2 SVGEGT. Trimming at V came to 2 bases and at J to 8 bases, leaving 12 bases not matched to a gene. The CDR3 contains 16 residues. The chain's CDR3 is CASSYPLAGNEDEQFF. CDR3 coding DNA: TGTGCCAGCAGTTACCCCTTAGCGGGTAATGAGGATGAGCAGTTCTTC.

This clonotype came up a few times. The rearrangement joins TRBV27 to TRBJ2-3; the match to TRBD1 covers 7 bases. Unmatched junction bases numbered 6, after V lost 3 bases and J lost 0 bases. Germline-derived CDR1 and CDR2 are MNHEY and SMNVEV (reference sequence). The CDR3 is 16 residues long. The chain's CDR3 is CASSFRTGLSTDTQYF. The CDR3 DNA reads as TGTGCCAGCAGTTTTCGGACAGGTCTTAGCACAGATACGCAGTATTTT.

The chain uses TRBV5-8 and TRBJ2-4; D is unclear. Germline V CDR1 and CDR2: SGHTS, YDEGEE. CDR3 length equals 15 residues. The ends were cut back, 0 bases at V and 0 bases at J, with 7 bases in the middle. As DNA, the CDR3 is TGTGCCAGCAGCTTGGGACACTTAGCCAAAAACATTCAGTACTTC. Encoded protein: CASSLGHLAKNIQYF. The full variable domain, completed using reference TRBV5-8 and TRBJ2-4, is EAGVTQSPTHLIKTRGQQATLRCSPISGHTSVYWYQQALGLGLQFLLWYDEGEERNRGNFPPRFSGRQFPNYSSELNVNALELEDSALYLCASSLGHLAKNIQYFGAGTRLSVL.

This clonotype was counted many times. V gene TRBV20-1 combines with J gene TRBJ1-4, with D unclear. The CDR3 length is 14 residues. Trimming stripped 0 bases from V and 4 bases from J, with 9 bases between. Germline V CDR1 and CDR2: DFQATT, SNEGSKA (reference sequence). The CDR3 DNA follows: TGCAGTGCTAGAGACTTTACTGATAATGAAAAACTGTTTTTT. Translation: CSARDFTDNEKLFF.